The subject of this entry is one T cell receptor beta chain. This sample is part of a study of neoadjuvant anti-PD-1 for oral cavity cancer. Assay: immunoSEQ multiplex PCR; the TCRdb copy retains only in-frame clones and omits some. The sample has around 65,000 clones, less than 90% seen once. Time point: after neoadjuvant nivolumab, at surgical resection. Sequencing used PBMCs, obtained after nivolumab (anti-PD-1) treatment. The TCR comes from a person aged 40 to 85 with oral cavity squamous cell carcinoma.

CDR3 in amino acids: CASSLGLGRTGNEKLFF. The CDR3 bases are TGTGCCAGCAGCTTAGGGCTTGGGCGGACAGGGAATGAAAAACTGTTTTTT. The chain carries TRBV7-6 and TRBJ1-4; 8 bases agree with TRBD1. Germline CDR1 is SGHVS and CDR2 is FNYEAQ. The CDR3 is 17 amino acids. After removal of 1 base from V and 5 bases from J, the junction contained 9 bases not matched to a gene. The full variable domain, completed using reference TRBV7-6 and TRBJ1-4, is GAGVSQSPRYKVTKRGQDVALRCDPISGHVSLYWYRQALGQGPEFLTYFNYEAQQDKSGLPNDRFSAERPEGSISTLTIQRTEQRDSAMYRCASSLGLGRTGNEKLFFGSGTQLSVL.